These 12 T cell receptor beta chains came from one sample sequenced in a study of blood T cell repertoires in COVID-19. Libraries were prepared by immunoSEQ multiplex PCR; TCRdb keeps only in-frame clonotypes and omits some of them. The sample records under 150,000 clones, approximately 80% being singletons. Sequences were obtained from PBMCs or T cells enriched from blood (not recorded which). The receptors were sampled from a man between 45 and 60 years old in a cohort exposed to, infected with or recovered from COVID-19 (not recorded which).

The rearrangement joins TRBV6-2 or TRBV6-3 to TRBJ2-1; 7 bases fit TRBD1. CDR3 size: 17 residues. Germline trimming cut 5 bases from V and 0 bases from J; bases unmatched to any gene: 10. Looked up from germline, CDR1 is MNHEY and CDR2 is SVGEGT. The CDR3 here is CASSQGTDKNSYNEQFF. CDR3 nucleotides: TGTGCCAGCAGTCAAGGGACAGACAAGAACTCCTACAATGAGCAGTTCTTC.

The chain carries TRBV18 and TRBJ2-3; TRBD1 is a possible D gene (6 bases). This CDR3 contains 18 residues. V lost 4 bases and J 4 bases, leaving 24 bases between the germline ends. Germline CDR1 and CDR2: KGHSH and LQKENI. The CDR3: CASSRPLPGQIAADTQYF. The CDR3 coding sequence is TGTGCCAGCTCACGTCCCCTACCAGGACAGATTGCGGCAGATACGCAGTATTTT.

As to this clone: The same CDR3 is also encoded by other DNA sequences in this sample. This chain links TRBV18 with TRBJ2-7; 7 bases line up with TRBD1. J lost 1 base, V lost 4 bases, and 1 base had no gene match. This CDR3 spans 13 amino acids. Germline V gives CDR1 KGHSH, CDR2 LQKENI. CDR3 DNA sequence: TGTGCCAGCTCACGGGACAGATCCTACGAGCAGTACTTC. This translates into CASSRDRSYEQYF.

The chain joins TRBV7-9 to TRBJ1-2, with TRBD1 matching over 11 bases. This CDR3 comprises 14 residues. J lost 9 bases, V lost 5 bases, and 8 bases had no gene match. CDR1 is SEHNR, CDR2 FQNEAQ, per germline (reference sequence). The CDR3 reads CASSERTGGWSYTF. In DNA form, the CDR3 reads TGTGCCAGCAGCGAACGGACAGGGGGCTGGAGCTACACCTTC.

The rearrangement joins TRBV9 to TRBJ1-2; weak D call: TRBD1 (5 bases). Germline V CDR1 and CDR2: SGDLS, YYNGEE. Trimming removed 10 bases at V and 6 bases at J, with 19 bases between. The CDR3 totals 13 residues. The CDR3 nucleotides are TGTGCCCGTCACTGCCTGGGGGGGGATGGCTACACCTTC. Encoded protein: CARHCLGGDGYTF.

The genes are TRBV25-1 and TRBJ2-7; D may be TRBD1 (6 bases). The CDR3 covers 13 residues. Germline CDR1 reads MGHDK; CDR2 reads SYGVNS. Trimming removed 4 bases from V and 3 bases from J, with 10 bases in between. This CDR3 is CASSAGQIYEQYF. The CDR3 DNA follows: TGTGCCAGCAGTGCCGGACAGATCTACGAGCAGTACTTC.

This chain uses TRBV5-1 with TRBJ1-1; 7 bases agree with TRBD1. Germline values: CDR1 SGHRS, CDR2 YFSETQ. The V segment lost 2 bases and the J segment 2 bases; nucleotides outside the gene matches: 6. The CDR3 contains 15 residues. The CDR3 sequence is CASSFLQGPNTEAFF. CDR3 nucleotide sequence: TGCGCCAGCAGCTTTTTACAGGGGCCCAACACTGAAGCTTTCTTT.

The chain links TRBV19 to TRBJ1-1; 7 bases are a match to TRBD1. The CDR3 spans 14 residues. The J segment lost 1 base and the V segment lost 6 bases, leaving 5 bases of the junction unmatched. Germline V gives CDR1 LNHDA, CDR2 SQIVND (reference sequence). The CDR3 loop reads CASSITGANTEAFF. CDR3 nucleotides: TGTGCCAGTAGCATCACAGGGGCGAACACTGAAGCTTTCTTT.

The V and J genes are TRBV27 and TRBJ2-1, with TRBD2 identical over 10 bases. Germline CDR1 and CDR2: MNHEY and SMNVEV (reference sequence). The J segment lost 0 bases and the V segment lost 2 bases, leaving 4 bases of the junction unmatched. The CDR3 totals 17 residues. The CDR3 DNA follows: TGTGCCAGCAGTTTAAGTCTAGCGGGGGCCTCCTACAATGAGCAGTTCTTC. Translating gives CASSLSLAGASYNEQFF.

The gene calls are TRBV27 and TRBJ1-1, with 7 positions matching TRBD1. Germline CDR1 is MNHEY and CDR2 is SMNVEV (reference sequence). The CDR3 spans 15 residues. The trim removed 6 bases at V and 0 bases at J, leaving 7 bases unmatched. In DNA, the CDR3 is TGTGCCAGCAGACCGGGACAGATCATGAACACTGAAGCTTTCTTT. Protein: CASRPGQIMNTEAFF.

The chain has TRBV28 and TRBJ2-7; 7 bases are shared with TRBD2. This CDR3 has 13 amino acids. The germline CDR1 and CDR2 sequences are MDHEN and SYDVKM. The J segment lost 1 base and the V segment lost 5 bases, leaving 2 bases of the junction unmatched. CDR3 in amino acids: CASSPSGSYEQYF. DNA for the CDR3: TGTGCCAGCAGTCCTAGCGGTTCCTACGAGCAGTACTTC.

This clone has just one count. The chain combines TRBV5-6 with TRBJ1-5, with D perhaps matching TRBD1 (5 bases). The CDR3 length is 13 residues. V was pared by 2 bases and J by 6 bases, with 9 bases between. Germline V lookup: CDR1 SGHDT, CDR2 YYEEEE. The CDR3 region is CASSFREGQPQHF. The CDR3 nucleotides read TGTGCCAGCAGCTTCAGGGAAGGTCAGCCCCAGCATTTT.